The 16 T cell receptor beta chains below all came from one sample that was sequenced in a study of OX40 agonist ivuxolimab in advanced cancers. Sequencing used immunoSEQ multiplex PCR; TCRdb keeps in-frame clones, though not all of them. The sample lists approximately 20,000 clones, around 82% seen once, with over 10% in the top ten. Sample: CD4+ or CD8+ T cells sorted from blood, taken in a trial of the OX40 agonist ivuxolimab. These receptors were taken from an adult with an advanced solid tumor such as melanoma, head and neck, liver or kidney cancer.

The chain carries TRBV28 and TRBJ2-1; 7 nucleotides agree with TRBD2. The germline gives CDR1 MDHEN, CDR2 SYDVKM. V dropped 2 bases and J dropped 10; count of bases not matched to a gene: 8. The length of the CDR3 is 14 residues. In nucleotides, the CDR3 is TGTGCCAGCAGTTTAGCGGGAGTGGTCAGGGAGCAGTTCTTC. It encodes CASSLAGVVREQFF.

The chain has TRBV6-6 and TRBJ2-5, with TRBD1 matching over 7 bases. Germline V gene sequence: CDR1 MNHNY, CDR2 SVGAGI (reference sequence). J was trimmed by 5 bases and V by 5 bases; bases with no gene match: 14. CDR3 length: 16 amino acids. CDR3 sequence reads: CASSHRQGLDGETQYF. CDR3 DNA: TGTGCCAGCAGTCACCGACAGGGCCTCGATGGGGAGACCCAGTACTTC.

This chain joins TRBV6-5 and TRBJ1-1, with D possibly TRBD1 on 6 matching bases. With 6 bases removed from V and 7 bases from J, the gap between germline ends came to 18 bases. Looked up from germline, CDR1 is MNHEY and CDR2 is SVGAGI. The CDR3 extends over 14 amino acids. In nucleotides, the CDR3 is TGTGCCAGCAGGACAGGCCTAGGAATGAGTGAAGCTTTCTTT. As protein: CASRTGLGMSEAFF.

Here the CDR3 reads CASSMRQGHRGPQHF. The DNA of the CDR3 is TGTGCCAGTAGTATGCGACAGGGACACAGGGGGCCCCAGCATTTT. The V call is TRBV19, the J call TRBJ1-5, with 7 nucleotides matching TRBD1. Unmatched junction bases numbered 11, after V lost 3 bases and J lost 9 bases. This CDR3 spans 15 amino acids. Germline lookup yields CDR1 LNHDA and CDR2 SQIVND (reference sequence).

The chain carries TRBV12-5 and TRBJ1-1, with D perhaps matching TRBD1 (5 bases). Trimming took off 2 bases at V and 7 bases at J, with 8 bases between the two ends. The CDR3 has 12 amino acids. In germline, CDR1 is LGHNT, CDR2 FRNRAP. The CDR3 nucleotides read TGTGCTAGTGGTTTGCTAGGGGATGAAGCTTTCTTT. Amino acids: CASGLLGDEAFF.

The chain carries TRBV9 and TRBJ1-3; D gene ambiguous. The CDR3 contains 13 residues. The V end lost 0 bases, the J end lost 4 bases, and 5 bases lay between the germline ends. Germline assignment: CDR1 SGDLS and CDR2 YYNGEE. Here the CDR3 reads CASSVGSGNTIYF. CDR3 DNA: TGTGCCAGCAGCGTAGGATCAGGAAACACCATATATTTT.

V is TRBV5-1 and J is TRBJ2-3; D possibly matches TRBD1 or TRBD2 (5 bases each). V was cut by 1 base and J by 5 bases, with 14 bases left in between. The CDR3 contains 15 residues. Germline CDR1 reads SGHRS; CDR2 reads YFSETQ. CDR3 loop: CASSLRGRARDTQYF. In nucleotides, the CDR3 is TGCGCCAGCAGCTTGCGGGGCAGGGCCAGAGATACGCAGTATTTT.

CDR3 amino acids: CAWSNGPKGGYTF. CDR3 sequence (DNA): TGTGCCTGGAGTAACGGCCCCAAGGGTGGCTACACCTTC. The chain employs TRBV30 and TRBJ1-2; D is undetermined. The V gene lost 2 bases and the J gene lost 7 bases, with 14 bases spanning the gap. CDR1 is GTSNPN, CDR2 SVGIG, per germline (reference sequence). This CDR3 contains 13 residues.

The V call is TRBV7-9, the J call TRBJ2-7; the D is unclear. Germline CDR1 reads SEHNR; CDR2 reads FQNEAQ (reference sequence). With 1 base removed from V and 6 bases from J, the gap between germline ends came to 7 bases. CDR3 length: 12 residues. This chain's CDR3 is CASSLGLGEQYF. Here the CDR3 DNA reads TGTGCCAGCAGCTTAGGTCTCGGCGAGCAGTACTTC.

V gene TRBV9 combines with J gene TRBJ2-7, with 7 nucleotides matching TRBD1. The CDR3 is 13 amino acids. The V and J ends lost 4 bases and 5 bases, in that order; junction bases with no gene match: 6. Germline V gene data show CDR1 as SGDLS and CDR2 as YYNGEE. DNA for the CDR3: TGTGCCAGCAGCCGTTCGACAGGGAACGAGCAGTACTTC. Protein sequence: CASSRSTGNEQYF.

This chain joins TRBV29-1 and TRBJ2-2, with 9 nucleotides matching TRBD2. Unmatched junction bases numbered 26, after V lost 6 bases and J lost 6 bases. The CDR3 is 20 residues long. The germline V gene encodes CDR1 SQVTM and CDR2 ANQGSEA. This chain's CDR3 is CSVTGASGNIWALGAGELFF. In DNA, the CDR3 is TGCAGCGTAACGGGGGCTAGCGGGAATATTTGGGCCCTTGGGGCCGGGGAGCTGTTTTTT.

CDR3 protein: CASSYGGSSYNEQFF. The CDR3 nucleotides read TGTGCCAGCAGTTACGGGGGGAGCTCCTACAATGAGCAGTTCTTC. J is TRBJ2-1 and V is TRBV6-5; a possible D gene is TRBD2 (6 bases). The V end was cut by 2 bases, the J end by 0 bases, with 8 bases between. The length of the CDR3 is 15 residues. CDR1 and CDR2 (germline): MNHEY, SVGAGI.

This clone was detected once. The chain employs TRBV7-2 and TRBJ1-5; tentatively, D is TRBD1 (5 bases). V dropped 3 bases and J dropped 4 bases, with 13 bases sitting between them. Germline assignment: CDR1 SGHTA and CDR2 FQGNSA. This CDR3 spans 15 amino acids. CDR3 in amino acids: CASSLAWGGNQPQHF. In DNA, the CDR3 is TGTGCCAGCAGCTTGGCATGGGGGGGGAATCAGCCCCAGCATTTT.

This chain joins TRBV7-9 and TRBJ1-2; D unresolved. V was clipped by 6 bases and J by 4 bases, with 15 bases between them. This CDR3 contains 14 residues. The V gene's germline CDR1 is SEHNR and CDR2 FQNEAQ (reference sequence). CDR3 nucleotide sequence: TGTGCCAGCAGTTCCTCCGGACGGATCTATGGCTACACCTTC. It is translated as CASSSSGRIYGYTF.

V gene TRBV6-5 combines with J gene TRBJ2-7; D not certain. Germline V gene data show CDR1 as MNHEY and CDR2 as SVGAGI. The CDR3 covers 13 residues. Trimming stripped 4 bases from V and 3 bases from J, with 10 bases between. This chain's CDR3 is CASSSRPYYEQYF. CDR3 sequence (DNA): TGTGCCAGCAGTTCTCGACCCTACTACGAGCAGTACTTC.

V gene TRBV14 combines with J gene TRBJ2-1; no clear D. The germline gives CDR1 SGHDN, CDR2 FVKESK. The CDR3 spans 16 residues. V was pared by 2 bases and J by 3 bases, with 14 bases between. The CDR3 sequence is CASSQHPWTNYNEQFF. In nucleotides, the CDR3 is TGTGCCAGCAGCCAACACCCCTGGACGAACTACAATGAGCAGTTCTTC.